The 18 T cell receptor beta chains below all came from one sample that was sequenced in a study of blood T cells in healthy people across ages. Then a second PCR, running about 6 to 11 cycles, was carried out with a sample-barcoded 5' primer and a J-beta primer mix. TCRdb reprocessed the 5' RACE reads with MiXCR, giving one entry per CDR3 protein. This sample has some 780,000 distinct CDR3 sequences; more than 55% occur once, and the top ten carry roughly 26%. Sequencing input: blood. The receptors derive from a man aged 40-49 years in good health.

The chain carries TRBV5-1 and TRBJ2-5; D gene unclear. Germline assignment: CDR1 SGHRS and CDR2 YFSETQ. Trimming left V 0 bases short and J 2 bases short, with 14 bases between. The CDR3 extends over 16 amino acids. The DNA for the CDR3 is TGCGCCAGCAGCTTGGGTTGGGGTGAGGAACAAGAGACCCAGTACTTC. This gives the protein CASSLGWGEEQETQYF.

The rearrangement uses TRBV7-2 and TRBJ2-7; D is possibly TRBD1 (7 bases). The J call could be wrong; TRBJ2-5 is a better fit for the DNA end. The length of the CDR3 is 12 residues. CDR1 is SGHTA, CDR2 FQGNSA, per germline. The CDR3 DNA reads TGTGCCAGCACCAGGGGGGTAGAGACCCAGTACTTC. Translation: CASTRGVETQYF.

This chain uses TRBV7-3 with TRBJ2-1; TRBD2 aligns across 9 bases. V lost 3 bases to trimming and J lost 9 bases; unmatched junction nucleotides: 9. This CDR3 is 15 amino acids long. From germline, CDR1 is SGHTA and CDR2 FQGTGA. As DNA, the CDR3 is TGTGCCAGCAGCTTGATCAGCGGGGGGTCAGGTGAGCAGTTCTTC. This gives the protein CASSLISGGSGEQFF.

The chain links TRBV9 to TRBJ2-5; the match to TRBD1 covers 12 bases. The germline V gene has CDR1 SGDLS and CDR2 YYNGEE. The CDR3 has 16 amino acids. The junction had 5 bases not matched to a gene; V was cut back by 0 bases and J by 5 bases. CDR3 protein: CASSVEGTGGGETQYF. The CDR3 DNA is TGTGCCAGCAGCGTAGAAGGGACAGGGGGCGGTGAGACCCAGTACTTC. The full variable domain, rest sourced from reference TRBV9 and TRBJ2-5, is DSGVTQTPKHLITATGQRVTLRCSPRSGDLSVYWYQQSLDQGLQFLIQYYNGEERAKGNILERFSAQQFPDLHSELNLSSLELGDSALYFCASSVEGTGGGETQYFGPGTRLLVL.

The rearrangement joins TRBV7-9 to TRBJ2-5; no definite D call. Trimming pared 4 bases from V and 1 base from J, leaving 4 bases between. The CDR3 contains 12 residues. CDR1 SEHNR and CDR2 FQNEAQ come from the germline V gene (reference sequence). CDR3 region: CASSYTQETQYF. In DNA form, the CDR3 reads TGTGCCAGCAGCTATACCCAAGAGACCCAGTACTTC.

The chain recombines TRBV12-5 with TRBJ2-1; the match to TRBD1 covers 7 bases. Germline-derived CDR1 and CDR2 are LGHNT and FRNRAP. CDR3 length equals 17 residues. Trimming removed 0 bases from V and 6 bases from J; junction bases left unmatched: 11. The CDR3 here is CASGLVSGTVWVNEQFF. DNA for the CDR3: TGTGCTAGTGGTTTGGTCTCCGGGACAGTTTGGGTCAATGAGCAGTTCTTC.

The chain couples TRBV28 to TRBJ2-7; 11 nucleotides agree with TRBD1. The CDR3 sequence is 14 residues long. V shed 8 bases, J shed 2 bases, and the junction held 5 bases outside the gene matches. Germline loops: CDR1 MDHEN, CDR2 SYDVKM. Here the CDR3 reads CASGRDRGAYEQYF. DNA of the CDR3: TGTGCCAGCGGACGGGACAGGGGGGCCTACGAGCAGTACTTC.

The rearrangement links TRBV11-2 to TRBJ2-7; TRBD1 matches 7 bases. Matching the DNA end better, TRBJ2-5 makes the J call doubtful. CDR3 length: 15 residues. CDR1 is SGHAT, CDR2 FQNNGV, per germline. The CDR3: CASSLVGGWSETQYF. CDR3 in DNA: TGTGCCAGCAGCTTAGTAGGGGGCTGGTCAGAGACCCAGTACTTC.

This clonotype came up once. The chain employs TRBV6-5 and TRBJ1-4; TRBD1 is a possible D gene (5 bases). Germline values: CDR1 MNHEY, CDR2 SVGAGI. V lost 4 bases, J lost 7 bases, and 16 bases lay in between. CDR3 length equals 15 residues. The CDR3 spells CASSSGAGEGEKLFF. The CDR3 nucleotides are TGTGCCAGCAGTTCGGGTGCGGGGGAGGGTGAAAAACTGTTTTTT.

The V call is TRBV27, the J call TRBJ2-7, with no clear D. V was cut by 2 bases and J by 2 bases, with 10 bases left in between. Germline CDR1 and CDR2: MNHEY and SMNVEV (reference sequence). The CDR3 sequence is 14 residues long. In DNA, the CDR3 is TGTGCCAGCAGTTTAGTTAGGGCCCCCTACGAGCAGTACTTC. The encoded protein is CASSLVRAPYEQYF.

The chain joins TRBV25-1 to TRBJ2-2; no clear D. Between the trimmed V and J ends, which lost 4 bases and 0 bases, there was a span of 9 bases. The germline CDR1 and CDR2 sequences are MGHDK and SYGVNS. The CDR3 totals 15 residues. CDR3 sequence reads: CASSVGPSNTGELFF. The CDR3 coding sequence is TGTGCCAGCAGTGTCGGGCCCTCGAACACCGGGGAGCTGTTTTTT.

The chain employs TRBV29-1 and TRBJ1-1; D possibly corresponds to TRBD1 (5 bases). The CDR3 is 12 amino acids. CDR1 and CDR2 (germline): SQVTM, ANQGSEA. V was clipped by 5 bases and J by 4 bases, with 11 bases between them. CDR3 coding DNA: TGCAGCGTTCAGGGAGGGAGCACTGAAGCTTTCTTT. Its protein product is CSVQGGSTEAFF. The entire variable domain, with the rest obtained from reference TRBV29-1 and TRBJ1-1, is as follows: SAVISQKPSRDICQRGTSLTIQCQVDSQVTMMFWYRQQPGQSLTLIATANQGSEATYESGFVIDKFPISRPNLTFSTLTVSNMSPEDSSIYLCSVQGGSTEAFFGQGTRLTVV.

The chain has TRBV27 and TRBJ1-5; D perhaps matches TRBD1 (6 bases). CDR1 and CDR2 from the germline V gene are MNHEY and SMNVEV (reference sequence). V was trimmed by 4 bases and J by 2 bases, leaving 24 bases between them. The CDR3 is 19 amino acids. CDR3 DNA: TGTGCCAGCAGTTCCCAACCAGGGAACACAGGGATGGGCAATCAGCCCCAGCATTTT. Its translation: CASSSQPGNTGMGNQPQHF.

V and J are TRBV10-3 and TRBJ1-2; tentative D call: TRBD1 (5 bases). CDR1 and CDR2 from the germline V gene are ENHRY and SYGVKD. V shed 4 bases and J shed 3 bases, with 9 bases lying between them. The CDR3 length is 13 residues. CDR3 sequence: CAISASRDYGYTF. CDR3 sequence (DNA): TGTGCCATCAGTGCGTCCAGGGACTATGGCTACACCTTC.

This sequence joins TRBV27 and TRBJ2-7, with D perhaps matching TRBD1 (6 bases). Germline V CDR1 and CDR2: MNHEY, SMNVEV (reference sequence). Trimming left V 5 bases short and J 5 bases short, with 13 bases between. The CDR3 runs 13 residues. CDR3 residues: CASSLTGFHEQYF. As DNA, the CDR3 is TGTGCCAGCAGTCTAACAGGGTTCCACGAGCAGTACTTC.

This clonotype has only a few counts. The rearrangement links TRBV11-2 to TRBJ2-5; no reliable D call. This CDR3 has 17 amino acids. Germline V gene sequence: CDR1 SGHAT, CDR2 FQNNGV. V was shortened by 2 bases and J by 2 bases, with 18 bases between the two germline ends. The CDR3 region is CASSLSGGPNLQETQYF. CDR3 sequence (DNA): TGTGCCAGCAGCTTAAGTGGCGGCCCCAACCTTCAAGAGACCCAGTACTTC. The whole variable domain, remainder taken from reference TRBV11-2 and TRBJ2-5, is EAGVAQSPRYKIIEKRQSVAFWCNPISGHATLYWYQQILGQGPKLLIQFQNNGVVDDSQLPKDRFSAERLKGVDSTLKIQPAKLEDSAVYLCASSLSGGPNLQETQYFGPGTRLLVL.

The rearrangement joins TRBV20-1 to TRBJ2-5, with D maybe TRBD2 (5 bases). Trimming took 6 bases from V and 4 from J, leaving 18 bases between them. CDR1 and CDR2 (germline): DFQATT, SNEGSKA (reference sequence). The CDR3 consists of 14 residues. The CDR3 coding sequence is TGCAGTGCCGGGGAGAATCGGCCTAGAGAGACCCAGTACTTC. Its translation is CSAGENRPRETQYF.

The chain links TRBV12-3 or TRBV12-4 to TRBJ1-1; the D is unclear. Trimming removed 8 bases at V and 4 bases at J, with 14 bases between. The CDR3 has 13 residues. The CDR3 nucleotides are TGTGCCAGCCTGTGGGATGGGCCCACTGAAGCTTTCTTT. Translated: CASLWDGPTEAFF.